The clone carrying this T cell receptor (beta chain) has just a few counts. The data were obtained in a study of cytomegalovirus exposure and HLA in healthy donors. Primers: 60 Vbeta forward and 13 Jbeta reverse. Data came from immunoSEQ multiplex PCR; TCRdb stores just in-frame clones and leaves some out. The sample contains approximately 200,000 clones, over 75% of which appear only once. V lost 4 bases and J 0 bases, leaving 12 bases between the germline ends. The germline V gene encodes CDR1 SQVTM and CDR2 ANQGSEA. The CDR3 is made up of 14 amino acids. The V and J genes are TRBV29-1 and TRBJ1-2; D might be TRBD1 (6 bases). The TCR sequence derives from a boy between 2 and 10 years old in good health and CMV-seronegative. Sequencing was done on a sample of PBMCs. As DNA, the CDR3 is TGCAGCGTTGGGACAGTGCTCACTAACTATGGCTACACCTTC. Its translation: CSVGTVLTNYGYTF.